Reported below is one T cell receptor (beta chain). Its matching antigen is unknown. The data were taken from a study of Ad26.COV2.S vaccination and SARS-CoV-2 variants. V dropped 1 base and J dropped 5 bases, with 8 bases sitting between them. The CDR3 covers 13 residues. CDR1 is SGHVS, CDR2 FNYEAQ, per germline. The treatment was: roughly 19 received Ad26.COV2.S at low or high dose, single or two shots; about 5 received placebo; per-sample allocation not given. Sampling was done on day 63 after the first vaccine or placebo injection. General study results and limits: For non-spike TCRs, breadth in vaccine recipients resembled that in placebo recipients.

The repertoire was sequenced with immunoSEQ multiplex PCR; TCRdb's copy has only in-frame clones and lacks some. Of some 390,000 clones in the sample, 70% to 90% are singletons; the top ten hold under 3.5%. Sequenced here: peripheral blood, sampled in a trial of Ad26.COV2.S vaccine versus placebo. The J gene is TRBJ1-1, the V gene TRBV7-6; TRBD1 is a possible D gene (5 bases). The clonotype originates from a person aged 18 to 59 who received the Ad26.COV2.S COVID-19 vaccine or a placebo. The CDR3 region has the DNA TGTGCCAGCAGCTTAGGGGGGTCGACTGAAGCTTTCTTT. Amino acids: CASSLGGSTEAFF.